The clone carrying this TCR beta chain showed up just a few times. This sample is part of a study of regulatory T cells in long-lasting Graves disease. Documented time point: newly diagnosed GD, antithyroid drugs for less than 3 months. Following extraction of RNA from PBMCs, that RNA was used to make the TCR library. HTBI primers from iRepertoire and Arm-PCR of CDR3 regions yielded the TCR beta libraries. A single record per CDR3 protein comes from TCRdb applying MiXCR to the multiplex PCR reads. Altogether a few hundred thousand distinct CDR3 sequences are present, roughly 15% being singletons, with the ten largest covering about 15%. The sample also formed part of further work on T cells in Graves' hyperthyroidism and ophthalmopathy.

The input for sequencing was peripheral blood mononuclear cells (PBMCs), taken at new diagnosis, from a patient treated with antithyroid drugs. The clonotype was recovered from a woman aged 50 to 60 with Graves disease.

In nucleotides, the CDR3 is TGTGCCAGTAACAACGGGAACACCGGGGAGCTGTTTTTT. Protein product: CASNNGNTGELFF. The chain uses TRBV19 and TRBJ2-2; no clear D gene. Germline V gene lookup returns CDR1 LNHDA and CDR2 SQIVND (reference sequence). Trimming removed 7 bases at V and 1 base at J, with 7 bases between. The CDR3 has 13 residues.